These T cell receptor beta chains were read from a single sample in a study of blood T cell repertoires in COVID-19. This table comes from immunoSEQ multiplex PCR, and its TCRdb copy is limited to in-frame clones, with some not included. The data show some 670,000 clones, around 89% seen once. Source material: peripheral blood. Receptors originate from a woman aged 18-29 years with acute or convalescent COVID-19. The CDR3 runs from the conserved cysteine through the conserved F or W. D genes are given only for firm matches. The listing skips clone size in some rows; elsewhere it reads once, few, many or a size class.

d_call | j_call | v_call | clone_size | cdr3_aa | cdr3_nt
TRBD1 | TRBJ2-6 | TRBV7-6 | NA | CASSPGTGGISGANVLTF | TGTGCCAGCAGCCCCGGGACAGGGGGGATTTCTGGGGCCAACGTCCTGACTTTC
TRBD1 | TRBJ1-1 | TRBV28 | NA | CASSKFDRENTEAFF | TGTGCCAGCAGCAAATTTGACAGGGAGAACACTGAAGCTTTCTTT
TRBD2 | TRBJ2-1 | TRBV6-4 | NA | CASSAIAGGGDEQFF | TGTGCCAGCAGTGCTATAGCGGGGGGGGGCGATGAGCAGTTCTTC
NA | TRBJ1-2 | TRBV5-1 | few | CASSLAGNGYTF | TGCGCCAGCAGCTTGGCAGGGAATGGCTACACCTTC
NA | TRBJ2-2 | TRBV7-9 | NA | CASSLRGINTGELFF | TGTGCCAGCAGCTTGAGGGGGATAAACACCGGGGAGCTGTTTTTT
TRBD1 | TRBJ2-2 | TRBV5-5 | NA | CASSLTGGALGTGELFF | TGTGCCAGCAGTCTAACAGGGGGCGCATTAGGCACCGGGGAGCTGTTTTTT
TRBD1 | TRBJ1-2 | TRBV30 | NA | CAWSRPGGNYGYTF | TGTGCCTGGAGTCGACCAGGGGGCAACTATGGCTACACCTTC
TRBD1 | TRBJ1-1 | TRBV10-3 | few | CAIRGSPGTGSEAFF | TGTGCCATCAGGGGAAGTCCGGGGACAGGATCTGAAGCTTTCTTT
TRBD1 | TRBJ1-2 | TRBV10-2 | NA | CASNVVTGENGNYGYTF | TGCGCCAGTAACGTTGTCACAGGGGAGAATGGGAACTATGGCTACACCTTC
NA | TRBJ2-7 | TRBV27 | NA | CASTLTGHPSYEQYF | TGTGCCAGCACTCTAACCGGACACCCCTCCTACGAGCAGTACTTC